This T cell receptor (beta chain) is drawn from a study of PD-1 blockade in classical Hodgkin lymphoma. As concerns this clone: The antigen remains undetermined.

Every patient was affected by relapse after autologous stem cell transplantation, while exposure to brentuximab vedotin was not uniform. Patients' outcomes at their best amounted to complete response, partial response or progressive disease. Repertoires were generated with immunoSEQ multiplex PCR, while TCRdb's copy carries only in-frame clones and drops some. Of just over 60,000 clones listed, 70% to 90% are singletons. Study results and limitations: Patients newly diagnosed and complete responders had comparable baseline diversity. There was a significant rise in CD4+ TCR diversity by C4D1, with no such rise for CD8+.

The CDR3 length is 14 residues. V lost 2 bases to trimming and J lost 2 bases; unmatched junction nucleotides: 3. Germline V gene lookup returns CDR1 SGHNT and CDR2 YYREEE (reference sequence). The clonotype originates from a human donor with classical Hodgkin lymphoma. This sequence joins TRBV5-4 and TRBJ1-2; TRBD1 agrees at 7 bases. Sequences were derived from peripheral blood mononuclear cells (PBMCs), sampled at baseline. CDR3 coding DNA: TGTGCCAGCAGCTTAGACAGGGAGAACTATGGCTACACCTTC. Translated, it gives CASSLDRENYGYTF.